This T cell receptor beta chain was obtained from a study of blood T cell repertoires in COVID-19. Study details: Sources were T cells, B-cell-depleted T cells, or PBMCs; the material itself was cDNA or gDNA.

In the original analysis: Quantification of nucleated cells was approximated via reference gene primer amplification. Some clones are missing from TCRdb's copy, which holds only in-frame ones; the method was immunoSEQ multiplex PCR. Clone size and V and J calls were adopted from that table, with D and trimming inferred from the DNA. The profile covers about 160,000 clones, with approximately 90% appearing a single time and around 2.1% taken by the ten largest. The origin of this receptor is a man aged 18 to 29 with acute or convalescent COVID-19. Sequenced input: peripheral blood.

In nucleotides, the CDR3 is TGTGCCAGCAGCCCGGGGTCAGCTGGAAACACCATATATTTT. Its translation is CASSPGSAGNTIYF. The rearrangement links TRBV5-5 to TRBJ1-3; D is unresolved. Germline CDR1 and CDR2: SGHKS and YYEKEE (reference sequence). V shed 4 bases and J shed 2 bases, with 10 bases lying between them. The CDR3 is made up of 14 amino acids.